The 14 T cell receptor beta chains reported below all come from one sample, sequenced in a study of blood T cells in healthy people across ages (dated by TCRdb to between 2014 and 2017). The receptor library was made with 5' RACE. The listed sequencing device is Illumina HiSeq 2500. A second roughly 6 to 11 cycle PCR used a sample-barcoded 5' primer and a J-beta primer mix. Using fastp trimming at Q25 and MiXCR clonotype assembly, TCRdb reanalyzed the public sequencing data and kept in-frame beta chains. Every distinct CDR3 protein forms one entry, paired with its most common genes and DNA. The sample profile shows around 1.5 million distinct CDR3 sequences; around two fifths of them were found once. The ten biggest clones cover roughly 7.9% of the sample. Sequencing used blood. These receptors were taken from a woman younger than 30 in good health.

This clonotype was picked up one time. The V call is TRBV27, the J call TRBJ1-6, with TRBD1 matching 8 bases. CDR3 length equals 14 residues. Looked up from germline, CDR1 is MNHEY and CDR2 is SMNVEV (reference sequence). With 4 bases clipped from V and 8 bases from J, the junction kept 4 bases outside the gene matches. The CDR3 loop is CASSSGQVDSPLHF. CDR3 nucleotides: TGTGCCAGCAGTTCGGGACAGGTCGATTCACCCCTCCACTTT.

The CDR3 loop reads CADRRGTDTQYF. The CDR3 region has the DNA TGTGCCGACCGACGGGGCACAGATACGCAGTATTTT. The chain links TRBV12-3 or TRBV12-4 to TRBJ2-3; the D is unclear. CDR3 length equals 12 residues. Trimming shortened V by 11 bases and J by 1 base, and 10 bases separated the two germline ends.

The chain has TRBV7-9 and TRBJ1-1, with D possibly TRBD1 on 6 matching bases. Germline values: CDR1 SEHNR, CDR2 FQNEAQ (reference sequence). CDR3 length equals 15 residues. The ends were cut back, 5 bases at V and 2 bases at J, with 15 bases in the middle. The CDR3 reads CASSRQGTKNTEAFF. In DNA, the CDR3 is TGTGCCAGCAGCCGGCAGGGGACCAAAAACACTGAAGCTTTCTTT. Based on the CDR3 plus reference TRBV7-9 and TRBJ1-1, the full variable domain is DTGVSQNPRHKITKRGQNVTFRCDPISEHNRLYWYRQTLGQGPEFLTYFQNEAQLEKSRLLSDRFSAERPKGSFSTLEIQRTEQGDSAMYLCASSRQGTKNTEAFFGQGTRLTVV.

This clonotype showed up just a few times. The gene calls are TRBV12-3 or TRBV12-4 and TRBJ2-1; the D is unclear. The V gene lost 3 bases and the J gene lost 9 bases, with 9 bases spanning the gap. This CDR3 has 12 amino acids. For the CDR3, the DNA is TGTGCCAGCAGTTTTGGGTCCGGTGAGCAGTTCTTC. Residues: CASSFGSGEQFF.

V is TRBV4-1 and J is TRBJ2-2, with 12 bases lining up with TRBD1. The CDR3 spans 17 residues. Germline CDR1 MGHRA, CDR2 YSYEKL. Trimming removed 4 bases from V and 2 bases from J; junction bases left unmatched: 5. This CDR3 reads CASSPGGQGANTGELFF. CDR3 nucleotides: TGCGCCAGCAGCCCCGGGGGACAGGGGGCAAACACCGGGGAGCTGTTTTTT.

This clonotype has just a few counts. This CDR3 is CASSLQAGFTDTQYF. The CDR3 nucleotides read TGTGCCAGCAGCCTACAAGCGGGCTTCACAGATACGCAGTATTTT. J is TRBJ2-3 and V is TRBV7-9, with D possibly matching TRBD2 (6 bases). Germline CDR1 SEHNR, CDR2 FQNEAQ (reference sequence). Trimming removed 5 bases from V and 2 bases from J, with 14 bases in between. The length of the CDR3 is 15 residues.

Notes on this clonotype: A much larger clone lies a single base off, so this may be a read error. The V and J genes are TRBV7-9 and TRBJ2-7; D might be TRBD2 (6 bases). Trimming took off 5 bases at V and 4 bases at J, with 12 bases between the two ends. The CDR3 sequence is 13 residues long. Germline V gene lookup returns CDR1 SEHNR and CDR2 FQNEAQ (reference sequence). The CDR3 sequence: CASSRTNGYEQYF. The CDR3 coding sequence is TGTGCCAGCAGCCGGACTAACGGTTACGAGCAGTACTTC.

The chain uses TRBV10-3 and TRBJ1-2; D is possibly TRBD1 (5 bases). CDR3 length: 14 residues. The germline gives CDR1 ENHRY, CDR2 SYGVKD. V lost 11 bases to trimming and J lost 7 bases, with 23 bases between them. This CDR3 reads CALSRSDSASGYTF. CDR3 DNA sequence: TGTGCCCTCTCTCGATCCGACAGTGCGTCTGGCTACACCTTC.

The CDR3 DNA follows: TGTGCCAGCAGTGAAGAGAGCTCCTACAATGAGCAGTTCTTC. Translating gives CASSEESSYNEQFF. The V and J genes are TRBV25-1 and TRBJ2-1; unclear D gene. The V gene lost 2 bases and the J gene lost 0 bases, with 5 bases spanning the gap. The CDR3 loop spans 14 amino acids. Germline V gene sequence: CDR1 MGHDK, CDR2 SYGVNS.

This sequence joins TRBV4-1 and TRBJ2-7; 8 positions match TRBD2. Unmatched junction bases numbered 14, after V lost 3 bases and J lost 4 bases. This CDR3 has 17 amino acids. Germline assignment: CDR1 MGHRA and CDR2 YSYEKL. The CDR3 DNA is TGCGCCAGCAGCCACAAAGTGGGGAGCGGGGGCGATTACGAGCAGTACTTC. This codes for CASSHKVGSGGDYEQYF.

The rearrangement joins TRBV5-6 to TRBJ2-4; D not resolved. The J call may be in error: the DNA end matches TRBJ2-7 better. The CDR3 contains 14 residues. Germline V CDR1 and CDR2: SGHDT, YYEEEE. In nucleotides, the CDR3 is TGTGCCTCCCAAGTCGAACGGATCTCCTACGAGCAGTACTTC. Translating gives CASQVERISYEQYF.

The CDR3 bases are TGTGCCAGCAGCCAAGATGGGGGGGTCAAAAGCTATGGCTACACCTTC. It is translated as CASSQDGGVKSYGYTF. The J gene is TRBJ1-2, the V gene TRBV14, with a possible D match to TRBD1 (5 bases). The germline CDR1 and CDR2 sequences are SGHDN and FVKESK. The CDR3 sequence is 16 residues long. The V gene lost 0 bases and the J gene lost 4 bases, with 15 bases spanning the gap.

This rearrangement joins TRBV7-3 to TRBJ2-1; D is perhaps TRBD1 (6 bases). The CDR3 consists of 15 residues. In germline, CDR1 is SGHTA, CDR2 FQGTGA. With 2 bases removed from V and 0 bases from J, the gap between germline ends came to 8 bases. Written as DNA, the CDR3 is TGTGCCAGCAGCTTACAGGGGAACTCCTACAATGAGCAGTTCTTC. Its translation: CASSLQGNSYNEQFF.

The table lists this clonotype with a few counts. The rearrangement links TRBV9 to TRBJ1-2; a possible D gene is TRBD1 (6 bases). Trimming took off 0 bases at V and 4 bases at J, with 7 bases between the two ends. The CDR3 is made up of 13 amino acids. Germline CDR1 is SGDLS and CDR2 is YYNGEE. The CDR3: CASSVGRGYGYTF. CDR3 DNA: TGTGCCAGCAGCGTAGGCAGGGGCTATGGCTACACCTTC.